Listed below are T cell receptor beta chains from one sample, sequenced in a study of follicular helper T cells after annual influenza vaccination. The assay was immunoSEQ multiplex PCR, and TCRdb's table has in-frame clones only and misses some. The data show around 13,000 clones, roughly three quarters seen once. The sequencing used CXCR5- memory CD4+ T cells sorted from blood, collected on the day of influenza vaccination. The receptors here all came from an adult who received the influenza vaccine. Each CDR3 is given with its conserved first and last residue. A D gene is named only where the DNA matches it firmly. Size tells how often a clone was seen (once, few, many) or the class of an expanded clone, and some rows leave it out.

clone size	D gene	V gene	J gene	CDR3 length	CDR3 DNA	CDR3 protein
.	.	TRBV27	TRBJ1-1	15	TGTGCCAGTCGTACCGGCGGACTAATGAACACTGAAGCTTTCTTT	CASRTGGLMNTEAFF
.	.	TRBV10-3	TRBJ1-1	13	TGTGCCACCGATAGAGGGGAGAACACTGAAGCTTTCTTT	CATDRGENTEAFF
few	.	TRBV19	TRBJ2-7	13	TGTGCCACCGGAGATGGGCAGGGACGAAGGCAGTACTTC	CATGDGQGRRQYF
once	TRBD2	TRBV4-3	TRBJ2-3	19	TGCGCCAGCAGCCAGGAAGGACCGGCGGGGGGCCCGGGCACAGATACGCAGTATTTT	CASSQEGPAGGPGTDTQYF
few	.	TRBV4-1	TRBJ2-1	13	TGCGCCAGCAGCCAAGAAACGGAGCAGAAGGGGTTCTTC	CASSQETEQKGFF
.	.	TRBV27	TRBJ2-7	13	TGTGCCAGCAGCCGCAGGTTTCCTGGCGAGCAGTACTTC	CASSRRFPGEQYF
.	.	TRBV5-5	TRBJ1-2	16	TGTGCCAGCATACGGCGTGTCTCGCGAAAGATCTATGGCTACACCTTC	CASIRRVSRKIYGYTF
.	TRBD2	TRBV7-3	TRBJ2-1	16	TGTGCCAGCAGCTTATCAGCGGGGAGCTCCTACAATGAGCAGTTCTTC	CASSLSAGSSYNEQFF
.	.	TRBV9	TRBJ2-5	13	TGTGCCAGCAGCGCCGGGGGGCGTGAGACCCAGTACTTC	CASSAGGRETQYF
few	.	TRBV7-3	TRBJ2-2	12	TGTGCCAGCAGCGTGTGGGCCGGGGAGCTGTTTTTT	CASSVWAGELFF
.	.	TRBV19	TRBJ1-3	13	TGTGCCAGTAGTATAGATACTGGAAACACCATATATTTT	CASSIDTGNTIYF
.	.	TRBV5-1	TRBJ2-3	15	TGCGCCAGCAGCACCCCAGGGTGGGGCACAGATACGCAGTATTTT	CASSTPGWGTDTQYF
.	.	TRBV4-2	TRBJ2-7	13	TGTGCCAGCAGCCAAGCGGGGGCCTACGAGCAGTACTTC	CASSQAGAYEQYF
once	TRBD2	TRBV7-2	TRBJ2-3	16	TGTGCCAGCAGCCTTAGCGGGGGACCTCGCACAGATACGCAGTATTTT	CASSLSGGPRTDTQYF
.	TRBD2	TRBV4-2	TRBJ2-3	19	TGTGCCAGCAGCCAAGATCGGGAGGGGCTCGCTAGGTCTACAGATACGCAGTATTTT	CASSQDREGLARSTDTQYF
once	.	TRBV7-3	TRBJ2-2	12	TGTGCCAGCAGCACCCACAGGGGGGAGCTGTTTTTT	CASSTHRGELFF
.	TRBD1	TRBV7-2	TRBJ1-6	15	TGTGCCAGCAGCTTACAGGGACAGGGGTATTCACCCCTCCACTTT	CASSLQGQGYSPLHF
.	.	TRBV27	TRBJ1-1	15	TGTGCCAGCAGTTTTAGTATCCAGGGGAGGACTGAAGCTTTCTTT	CASSFSIQGRTEAFF
.	.	TRBV5-6	TRBJ1-5	16	TGTGCCAGCAGCTTAACGGGACGTCTTAGCAATCAGCCCCAGCATTTT	CASSLTGRLSNQPQHF
few	.	TRBV5-4	TRBJ2-1	13	TGTGCCAGCAGCTTCGGGAGCAGGGATGAGCAGTTCTTC	CASSFGSRDEQFF
.	TRBD1	TRBV4-3	TRBJ2-7	15	TGCGCCAGCAGCCAAGCATGGACAGGCCTCTACGAGCAGTACTTC	CASSQAWTGLYEQYF
.	TRBD2	TRBV15	TRBJ2-5	14	TGTGCCACCAGGGGCGGGGGGAATCAAGAGACCCAGTACTTC	CATRGGGNQETQYF
.	.	TRBV27	TRBJ1-1	14	TGTGCCAGCAGTTTAGGACACCGGAACACTGAAGCTTTCTTT	CASSLGHRNTEAFF
once	.	TRBV13	TRBJ1-2	13	TGTGCCAGCAGCTTCGGCACCAACTATGGCTACACCTTC	CASSFGTNYGYTF
.	.	TRBV4-2	TRBJ1-4	17	TGTGCCAGCAGCCTCAATGTCGTATTAGGGGTCAGTGAAAAACTGTTTTTT	CASSLNVVLGVSEKLFF
.	TRBD1	TRBV7-8	TRBJ2-7	16	TGTGCCAGCAGCTTAGTACTTTGGGACAGGGTCTACGAGCAGTACTTC	CASSLVLWDRVYEQYF
.	TRBD2	TRBV5-5	TRBJ2-3	17	TGTGCCAGCAGCTTGTACACCAGCGGGGGGTACACAGATACGCAGTATTTT	CASSLYTSGGYTDTQYF